Shown below are 4 T cell receptor beta chains from a single sample sequenced in a study. The sorted Tregs were CD4+CD25+CD127-/low cells. MiXCR, applied by TCRdb to the 5' RACE reads, yields one record per CDR3 protein. This table has about 42,000 distinct CDR3 sequences, 20% to 25% appearing once. The source material was Tregs sorted from blood. These receptor sequences come from a female donor with breast cancer.

The V call is TRBV20-1, the J call TRBJ2-7; D may be TRBD1 or TRBD2 (5 bases each). This CDR3 is built from 15 residues. Trimming pared 6 bases from V and 0 bases from J, leaving 18 bases between. Looked up from germline, CDR1 is DFQATT and CDR2 is SNEGSKA (reference sequence). The CDR3 reads CSAEDGAGSSYEQYF. In DNA form, the CDR3 reads TGCAGTGCCGAAGATGGGGCAGGGAGCTCCTACGAGCAGTACTTC.

The genes are TRBV7-3 and TRBJ2-7; the D gene is possibly TRBD1 (6 bases). With 2 bases removed from V and 2 bases from J, the gap between germline ends came to 13 bases. The CDR3 is made up of 15 amino acids. From germline, CDR1 is SGHTA and CDR2 FQGTGA. This CDR3 reads CASSLEPGDTYEQYF. CDR3 in DNA: TGTGCCAGCAGCTTAGAGCCAGGGGATACCTACGAGCAGTACTTC.

This clonotype showed up just a few times. The V and J genes are TRBV28 and TRBJ1-5; no clear D. The length of the CDR3 is 12 residues. With 6 bases removed from V and 2 bases from J, the gap between germline ends came to 5 bases. CDR1 and CDR2 from the germline V gene are MDHEN and SYDVKM. The CDR3 DNA is TGTGCCAGCAGGCCCCGCAATCAGCCCCAGCATTTT. Residues: CASRPRNQPQHF.

This clonotype was observed at least ten times. The rearrangement links TRBV2 to TRBJ1-6; possible D gene TRBD1, 5 bases. The germline V and J ends were trimmed by 6 bases and 4 bases, with 7 bases remaining between them. Per the germline V gene, CDR1 is SNHLY and CDR2 is FYNNEI. The CDR3 is 13 residues long. CDR3 sequence: CASRGEYNSPLHF. The CDR3 DNA sequence: TGTGCCAGCAGAGGGGAATATAATTCACCCCTCCACTTT.